These T cell receptor beta chains were read from a single sample in a study of T cells in Graves' hyperthyroidism and ophthalmopathy. TCRdb ran MiXCR on the multiplex PCR reads and lists one entry per CDR3 protein. This sample has 300,000 to 400,000 distinct CDR3 sequences, with roughly 13% found just once. What was sequenced was blood. These receptors all stem from a woman aged 55 to 70 with Graves' hyperthyroidism. Each CDR3 is given with its conserved first and last residue. The D gene is left open where the match is weak. Rows may omit the clone size; those that give it use once, few, many or a size class.

V gene	J gene	clone size	D gene	CDR3 protein	CDR3 DNA
TRBV11-3	TRBJ2-7	many	.	CASSLDQGGSGNSYEQYF	TGTGCCAGCAGCTTAGATCAGGGAGGTAGCGGAAACTCCTACGAGCAGTACTTC
TRBV12-5	TRBJ2-1	many	TRBD2	CASGLIGGGVSEQFF	TGTGCTAGTGGTCTAATCGGCGGGGGGGTTAGCGAGCAGTTCTTC
TRBV10-3	TRBJ2-7	.	.	CASGTAVSYEQYF	TGTGCCTCCGGGACTGCCGTCTCCTACGAGCAGTACTTC
TRBV5-1	TRBJ2-3	.	.	CASSWGDTQCF	TGCGCCAGCAGCTGGGGAGATACGCAGTGTTTT
TRBV4-1	TRBJ2-7	many	TRBD2	CASSQAGGTSGRRSYEQYF	TGCGCCAGCAGCCAAGCCGGGGGGACTAGCGGGCGGCGGTCCTACGAGCAGTACTTC
TRBV12-3/TRBV12-4	TRBJ1-2	many	TRBD1	CASRQGGVYGYTF	TGTGCCAGCAGGCAGGGGGGTGTCTATGGCTACACCTTC
TRBV6-6	TRBJ2-7	many	.	CASSYLAAPSYEQYF	TGTGCCAGCAGTTACCTCGCAGCGCCGTCCTACGAGCAGTACTTC
TRBV29-1	TRBJ2-5	many	.	CSVVPGPGTQYF	TGCAGCGTTGTACCGGGGCCTGGGACCCAGTACTTC
TRBV25-1	TRBJ2-1	few	.	CASSPLDRWDYNEQFF	TGTGCCAGCAGTCCCCTGGACCGTTGGGACTACAATGAGCAGTTCTTC
TRBV29-1	TRBJ1-1	few	.	CSVESMNTEAFF	TGCAGCGTTGAAAGCATGAACACTGAAGCTTTCTTT
TRBV7-8	TRBJ1-1	many	.	CASSSYQKTEAFF	TGTGCCAGCAGCTCTTACCAGAAAACTGAAGCTTTCTTT
TRBV24-1	TRBJ1-1	many	.	CATRDGWNTEAFF	TGTGCCACCAGGGACGGATGGAACACTGAAGCTTTCTTT
TRBV12-3/TRBV12-4	TRBJ1-1	many	.	CASSLVAAGGEELEAFF	TGTGCCAGCAGTTTAGTCGCCGCGGGGGGTGAAGAGCTTGAAGCTTTCTTT
TRBV11-3	TRBJ2-7	many	.	CASSLGFWGDISYEQYF	TGTGCCAGCAGCTTAGGTTTCTGGGGCGACATCTCCTACGAGCAGTACTTC
TRBV11-2	TRBJ2-7	many	.	CASSLGRGRGISYEQYF	TGTGCCAGCAGCTTAGGGAGGGGCAGGGGAATCTCCTACGAGCAGTACTTC
TRBV5-1	TRBJ1-6	.	.	CAPGRGLYNSPLHF	TGCGCCCCGGGTCGGGGGCTCTATAATTCACCCCTCCACTTT
TRBV11-3	TRBJ1-3	many	.	CASSAAHGEAGNTIYF	TGTGCCAGCAGCGCGGCCCACGGGGAGGCTGGAAACACCATATATTTT
TRBV5-1	TRBJ2-1	.	.	CASSLRASSYNEQFF	TGCGCCAGCAGCTTGAGGGCTAGCAGCTACAATGAGCAGTTCTTC
TRBV19	TRBJ2-1	few	TRBD2	CASSIMGGRAVNEQFF	TGTGCCAGTAGTATTATGGGCGGGAGGGCCGTAAATGAGCAGTTCTTC
TRBV12-3/TRBV12-4	TRBJ2-1	many	TRBD2	CASSPLHSGRGNEQFF	TGTGCCAGCAGTCCACTACACAGCGGGAGGGGCAATGAGCAGTTCTTC
TRBV20-1	TRBJ1-4	.	TRBD1	CSARKTGTGGGTNEKLFF	TGCAGTGCTAGAAAAACCGGGACAGGGGGAGGAACTAATGAAAAACTGTTTTTT
TRBV10-3	TRBJ2-1	few	.	CATSESYRGSGDEQFF	TGTGCCACCAGTGAGTCTTACCGCGGATCCGGCGATGAGCAGTTCTTC
TRBV24-1	TRBJ2-2	few	.	CATEGGGVPGELFF	TGTGCCACAGAAGGGGGTGGAGTCCCCGGGGAGCTGTTTTTT
TRBV6-1	TRBJ2-1	.	TRBD2	CASSRPGTRGYNEQFF	TGTGCCAGCAGCCGCCCCGGGACTAGAGGATACAATGAGCAGTTCTTC
TRBV9	TRBJ2-7	many	TRBD1	CASSVDGTVYEQYF	TGTGCCAGCAGCGTAGATGGGACAGTCTACGAGCAGTACTTC
TRBV24-1	TRBJ2-1	many	TRBD1	CATSDPGQSYNEQFF	TGTGCCACCAGTGATCCGGGACAGTCATACAATGAGCAGTTCTTC
TRBV7-2	TRBJ2-1	.	TRBD2	CASSVQGGNNEQFF	TGTGCCAGCAGCGTGCAGGGAGGGAACAATGAGCAGTTCTTC
TRBV28	TRBJ2-1	many	TRBD2	CASSPGWTSGLWNEQFF	TGTGCCAGCAGCCCTGGGTGGACTAGCGGCCTATGGAATGAGCAGTTCTTC
TRBV20-1	TRBJ2-7	many	TRBD1	CSASPGQGAYEQYF	TGCAGTGCTAGTCCTGGACAGGGGGCCTACGAGCAGTACTTC
TRBV12-3/TRBV12-4	TRBJ2-1	many	.	CASSEALLYNEQFF	TGTGCCAGCAGTGAGGCCCTCCTCTACAATGAGCAGTTCTTC
TRBV29-1	TRBJ2-7	few	TRBD1	CSVEIGTGAEQYF	TGCAGCGTTGAAATCGGGACAGGGGCCGAGCAGTACTTC
TRBV18	TRBJ1-5	many	TRBD1	CASSSSSGQGTPQHF	TGTGCCAGCTCATCCAGTTCGGGACAGGGGACGCCCCAGCATTTT
TRBV13	TRBJ2-7	.	.	CASSFYICSAAGTGGRGDEQYF	.
TRBV18	TRBJ2-1	many	TRBD2	CASSNQRESPEQFF	TGTGCCAGCTCAAACCAGCGGGAGTCCCCTGAGCAGTTCTTC
TRBV3-1	TRBJ1-2	many	.	CASSQGLTSNYGYTF	TGTGCCAGCAGCCAAGGTCTAACTTCCAACTATGGCTACACCTTC
TRBV7-8	TRBJ2-1	many	TRBD2	CASSSLAGIEQFF	TGTGCCAGCAGCTCCCTAGCGGGAATTGAGCAGTTCTTC
TRBV19	TRBJ2-3	few	.	CASSRADDRTDTQYF	TGTGCCAGTAGTAGGGCCGACGACAGGACAGATACGCAGTATTTT
TRBV5-1	TRBJ1-3	.	.	CASSLAHAGNTIYF	TGCGCCAGCAGCTTGGCGCATGCTGGAAACACCATATATTTT
TRBV3-1	TRBJ1-2	many	TRBD1	CASSQGQGDSYGYTF	TGTGCCAGCAGCCAAGGACAGGGGGATTCCTATGGCTACACCTTC
TRBV20-1	TRBJ1-4	.	.	CSARRGGNEKLFF	TGCAGTGCTAGAAGAGGGGGTAATGAAAAACTGTTTTTT
TRBV5-6	TRBJ1-1	many	.	CASSLGGGYTEAFF	TGTGCCAGCAGCTTGGGTGGGGGGTACACTGAAGCTTTCTTT
TRBV20-1	TRBJ2-1	few	TRBD2	CSARDDSREVSYNEQFF	TGCAGTGCTAGAGATGATTCGCGGGAGGTGTCCTACAATGAGCAGTTCTTC
TRBV24-1	TRBJ2-2	.	.	CATSDYSSGELFF	TGTGCCACCAGTGACTATAGCTCCGGGGAGCTGTTTTTT
TRBV9	TRBJ2-2	.	TRBD2	CASSEYVPGLDNTGELFF	TGTGCCAGCAGCGAGTATGTTCCGGGACTAGACAACACCGGGGAGCTGTTTTTT
TRBV2	TRBJ2-3	many	.	CASRRDSTDTQYF	TGTGCCAGCAGGAGGGACAGCACAGATACGCAGTATTTT
TRBV24-1	TRBJ2-7	many	.	CATSDTGTGYEQYF	TGTGCCACCAGTGACACCGGGACGGGTTACGAGCAGTACTTC
TRBV14	TRBJ1-2	many	.	CASSEGIDYGYTF	TGTGCCAGCAGCGAGGGCATCGACTATGGCTACACCTTC
TRBV10-3	TRBJ2-5	many	TRBD1	CAISDPTGDLTQYF	TGTGCCATCAGTGACCCGACAGGGGATTTGACCCAGTACTTC
TRBV7-8	TRBJ2-7	many	.	CASSPGFEQYF	TGTGCCAGCAGCCCCGGGTTCGAGCAGTACTTC
TRBV6-1	TRBJ2-5	many	TRBD2	CASSELALAGVQEETQYF	TGTGCCAGCAGTGAATTGGCCCTCGCGGGAGTGCAGGAGGAGACCCAGTACTTC